This entry describes one T cell receptor beta chain. The antigen is not known. This sample is part of a study of beta chain features in type 1 diabetes. The study, taken as a whole, reports: Patients with Type 1 diabetes showed moderately but significantly shorter TCRB CDR3s in all four CD4+ subsets. It was among patients, rather than healthy donors, that naive, central memory and Treg TCRB repertoires appeared more similar. High-TCR-expressing cells could be over-represented by cDNA sequencing.

V was pared by 5 bases and J by 2 bases, with 4 bases of the junction left unmatched. In germline, CDR1 is SQVTM, CDR2 ANQGSEA. The CDR3 loop spans 14 amino acids. The study reverse transcribed the entire isolated RNA, so it sequenced expressed TCRB transcripts. The assay was immunoSEQ multiplex PCR, and TCRdb's table has in-frame clones only and misses some. The table shows a few hundred thousand clones, with 16% occurring only once. The chain joins TRBV29-1 to TRBJ2-7; 12 bases fit TRBD2. The source is a man under 40 with type 1 diabetes. Sequencing input: naive CD4+ T cells from blood. In nucleotides, the CDR3 is TGCAGCGTTCGGACTAGCGGGACCACCTACGAGCAGTACTTC. It encodes CSVRTSGTTYEQYF.